The T cell receptor beta chain under discussion was sequenced for a study of T cell changes during pregnancy in multiple sclerosis. The CDR3 contains 15 residues. The germline V and J ends were trimmed by 4 bases and 2 bases, with 16 bases remaining between them. Looked up from germline, CDR1 is SGHNT and CDR2 is YYREEE (reference sequence). Profiled with immunoSEQ multiplex PCR; TCRdb holds only in-frame clones, not every one. Of tens of thousands of clones detected, about 91% appear once; the ten largest clones hold under 0.3%. The chain employs TRBV5-4 and TRBJ2-7; D is perhaps TRBD1 (6 bases). The source material was CD4+ T cells from peripheral blood mononuclear cells, sampled in the third trimester of pregnancy. This clonotype was obtained from a female donor in good health, enrolled as a control in a pregnancy study. The CDR3 bases are TGTGCCAGCAGCCCTAGACAGGCGGTCACCTACGAGCAGTACTTC. This sequence encodes CASSPRQAVTYEQYF. The full variable domain, with the rest looked up from reference TRBV5-4 and TRBJ2-7, is ETGVTQSPTHLIKTRGQQVTLRCSSQSGHNTVSWYQQALGQGPQFIFQYYREEENGRGNFPPRFSGLQFPNYSSELNVNALELDDSALYLCASSPRQAVTYEQYFGPGTRLTVT.